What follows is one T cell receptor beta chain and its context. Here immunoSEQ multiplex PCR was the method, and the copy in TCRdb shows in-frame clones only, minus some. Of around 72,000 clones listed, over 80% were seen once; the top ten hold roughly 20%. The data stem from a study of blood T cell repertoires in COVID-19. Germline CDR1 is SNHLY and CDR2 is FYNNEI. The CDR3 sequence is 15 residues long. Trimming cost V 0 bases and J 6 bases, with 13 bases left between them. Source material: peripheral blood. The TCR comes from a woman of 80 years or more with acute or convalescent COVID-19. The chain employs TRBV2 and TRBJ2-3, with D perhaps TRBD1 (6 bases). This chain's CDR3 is CASSEANRALDTQYF. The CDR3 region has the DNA TGTGCCAGCAGTGAAGCTAACAGGGCCCTCGATACGCAGTATTTT.